Listed below are T cell receptor beta chains from one sample, sequenced in a study of CD8+CD57+ T cells in acquired aplastic anemia. TCRdb reprocessed the reads via MiXCR and lists one record per CDR3 protein. The sample has 200,000 to 250,000 distinct CDR3 sequences; 61% are singletons. Sequences were obtained from sorted CD4+, CD8+, or CD8+CD57+ T cells (not recorded which) from PBMCs. The receptors originated from a human donor in good health. CDR3s include the opening cysteine and the closing phenylalanine or tryptophan. The order of the fields is V gene, J gene, clone size, D gene, CDR3 DNA, CDR3 protein. A D gene is named only where the DNA matches it firmly. Clone size is stated in some rows and not others, as once, few, many or a class when expanded.

>TRBV7-2|TRBJ2-3|-|-
TGTGCCAGCAGTAAGGCTCGTCCCGACAGAGATACGCAGTATTTT
CASSKARPDRDTQYF
>TRBV7-9|TRBJ2-3|once|-
TGTGCCAGCAGCCCCGTGGCTAGCACAGATACGCAGTATTTT
CASSPVASTDTQYF
>TRBV7-8|TRBJ1-2|-|-
TGTGCCAGCAGCTCGGGACGGCGGGGCTACACCTTC
CASSSGRRGYTF
>TRBV7-9|TRBJ2-7|-|-
TGTGCCGGGGGCCCCGGGGGCTACGAGCAGTACTTC
CAGGPGGYEQYF
>TRBV10-3|TRBJ1-1|few|-
TGTGCCATCAGCGATGGGGGTACAGGGATGAACACTGAAGCTTTCTTT
CAISDGGTGMNTEAFF
>TRBV5-1|TRBJ2-3|-|TRBD2
TGCGCCAGCAGCCGGACTAGCGGGGGGGCGGGGTTCGGCACAGATACGCAGTATTTT
CASSRTSGGAGFGTDTQYF
>TRBV2|TRBJ1-1|once|-
TGTGCCAGTCAGGGGAGGGGTTATAACACTGAAGCTTTCTTT
CASQGRGYNTEAFF
>TRBV5-1|TRBJ1-1|many|-
TGCGCCAGCAGCTTGGTTGCAGGGAAGAACACTGAAGCTTTCTTT
CASSLVAGKNTEAFF
>TRBV15|TRBJ1-5|many|-
TGTGCCACCAGCAGAGATCGTGGCACTAATCAGCCCCAGCATTTT
CATSRDRGTNQPQHF
>TRBV5-8|TRBJ1-5|-|-
TGTGCCAGCAGCTTGGAGGGACTAGCGGGAGCCTACGAGCATTTT
CASSLEGLAGAYEHF
>TRBV4-1|TRBJ1-6|-|-
TGCGCCAGTACGGGACGGTGGCCCGGACGTTCACCCCTCCACTTT
CASTGRWPGRSPLHF
>TRBV9|TRBJ1-3|many|-
TGTGCCAGCAGCTCCCCCCAGGGCACTGGAAACACCATATATTTT
CASSSPQGTGNTIYF
>TRBV7-8|TRBJ1-2|-|-
TGTGCCAGCAGCCCAGAGGGGGGGGCCTTC
CASSPEGGAF
>TRBV2|TRBJ2-5|few|-
TGTGCCAGCAGTGAAGTTGCGGGTGGGGGGGAGACCCAGTACTTC
CASSEVAGGGETQYF
>TRBV10-2|TRBJ2-5|few|TRBD2
TGCGCCAGCACTCCAGGACTAGCGGGGACGCCCCAGTACTTC
CASTPGLAGTPQYF
>TRBV19|TRBJ2-1|many|TRBD2
TGTGCCGCTAGCGGGAGGATATACAATGAGCAGTTCTTC
CAASGRIYNEQFF
>TRBV20-1|TRBJ2-7|few|TRBD2
TGCAGTGCTAGAGATCCCACGGGACTAGCGGGAGGGCGGCAGCAGTACTTC
CSARDPTGLAGGRQQYF
>TRBV20-1|TRBJ2-7|few|TRBD1
TGCAGTGCTAACAGGGGGCTCAACGAGCAGTACTTC
CSANRGLNEQYF
>TRBV7-9|TRBJ2-2|-|-
TGTGCCAGATCCGGGGGGGAGCTGTTTTTT
CARSGGELFF
>TRBV10-3|TRBJ1-5|-|-
TGTGCCATCAGTGAGGGCCGGGGGAATCAGCCCCAGCATTTT
CAISEGRGNQPQHF
>TRBV7-9|TRBJ2-7|few|-
TGTGCCAGCAGCTTATTTCCAGATTCCTACGAGCAGTACTTC
CASSLFPDSYEQYF
>TRBV20-1|TRBJ1-1|-|-
TGCAGTGCTAGTCGACTAGAAGCTTTCTTT
CSASRLEAFF
>TRBV11-2|TRBJ2-5|-|-
TGTGCCAGCAGCTTGATCGGCGAGGGCCAGTACTTC
CASSLIGEGQYF
>TRBV7-9|TRBJ2-1|many|TRBD2
TGTGCCAGCAGCTTCGGGGGGGAGGGTGAGCAGTTCTTC
CASSFGGEGEQFF
>TRBV10-3|TRBJ1-2|-|-
TGTGCCATCAGACCACAGGGAGCTAACTATGGCTACACCTTC
CAIRPQGANYGYTF
>TRBV7-2|TRBJ1-3|-|-
TGTGCCAGCAGCGGCTCACAGGGTGGGTCTGGAAACACCATATATTTT
CASSGSQGGSGNTIYF
>TRBV10-3|TRBJ1-4|-|TRBD1
TGTGCCATCAGTGAAGTCGGTCGGACAGGGGAGAAACTGTTTTTT
CAISEVGRTGEKLFF
>TRBV7-9|TRBJ2-1|many|TRBD2
TGTGCCAGCAGCTTCTCCGGGACTAGCTCCTACAATGAGCAGTTCTTC
CASSFSGTSSYNEQFF
>TRBV7-8|TRBJ2-5|few|-
TGTGCCAGCAGCCCAGAGGGGGGGGCAGGGCGCGGTAATGTACAAGAGACCCAGTACTTC
CASSPEGGAGRGNVQETQYF
>TRBV7-8|TRBJ2-7|-|-
TGTGCCTGCAGCTTAGATCTGGGGGTAATCTACGAGCAGTACTTC
CACSLDLGVIYEQYF
>TRBV19|TRBJ2-6|many|-
TGTGCCAGTACGAACTCTGGGGCCAACGTCCTGACTTTC
CASTNSGANVLTF